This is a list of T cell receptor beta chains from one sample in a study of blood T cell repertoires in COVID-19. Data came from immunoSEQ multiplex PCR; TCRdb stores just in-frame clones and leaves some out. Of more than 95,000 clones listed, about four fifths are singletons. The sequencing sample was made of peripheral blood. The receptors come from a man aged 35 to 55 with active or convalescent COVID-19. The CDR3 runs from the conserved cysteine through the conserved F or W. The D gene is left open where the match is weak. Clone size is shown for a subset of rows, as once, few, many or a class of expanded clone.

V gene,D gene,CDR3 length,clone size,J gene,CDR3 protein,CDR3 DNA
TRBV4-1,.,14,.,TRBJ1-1,CASSLQQLNTEAFF,TGCGCCAGCAGCCTACAACAGCTCAACACTGAAGCTTTCTTT
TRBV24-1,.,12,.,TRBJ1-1,CATSDSSRRAFF,TGTGCCACCAGTGACTCGTCTCGGAGGGCTTTCTTT
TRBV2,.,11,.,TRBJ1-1,CASNRLSEAFF,TGTGCCAGTAACAGGCTCTCTGAAGCTTTCTTT
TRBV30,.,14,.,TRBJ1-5,CAWSVSVRNTPQHF,TGTGCCTGGAGTGTTTCGGTCAGGAATACGCCCCAGCATTTT
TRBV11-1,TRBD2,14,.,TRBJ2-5,CASSHGTKVETQYF,TGTGCCAGCAGCCACGGGACTAAGGTTGAGACCCAGTACTTC
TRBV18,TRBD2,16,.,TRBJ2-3,CASSPGLAGVTDTQYF,TGTGCCAGCTCCCCGGGACTAGCGGGAGTTACAGATACGCAGTATTTT
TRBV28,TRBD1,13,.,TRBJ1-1,CASSAGTGVRAFF,TGTGCCAGCAGTGCCGGGACAGGGGTACGAGCTTTCTTT
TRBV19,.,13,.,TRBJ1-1,CASSMKANTEAFF,TGTGCCAGTAGTATGAAAGCGAACACTGAAGCTTTCTTT
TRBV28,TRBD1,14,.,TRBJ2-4,CASSLGQGWFVQYF,TGTGCCAGCAGTTTGGGACAGGGATGGTTTGTTCAGTACTTC
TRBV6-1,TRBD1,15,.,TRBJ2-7,CASSEIPGQHYEQYF,TGTGCCAGCAGTGAAATACCGGGACAGCACTACGAGCAGTACTTC
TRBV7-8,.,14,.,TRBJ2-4,CASSLGGTSIIQYF,TGTGCCAGCAGCTTAGGTGGCACCAGTATTATTCAGTACTTC
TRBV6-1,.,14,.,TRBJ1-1,CASSEARGNTEAFF,TGTGCCAGCAGTGAAGCTCGGGGGAACACTGAAGCTTTCTTT
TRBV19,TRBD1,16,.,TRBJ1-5,CASSPLGQISNQPQHF,TGTGCCAGTAGTCCCCTGGGACAGATCAGCAATCAGCCCCAGCATTTT
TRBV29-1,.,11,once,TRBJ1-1,CSVGQTTEAFF,TGCAGCGTTGGACAGACCACTGAAGCTTTCTTT
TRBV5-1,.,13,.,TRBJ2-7,CASSLVQNHEQYF,TGCGCCAGCAGCTTGGTACAGAACCACGAGCAGTACTTC
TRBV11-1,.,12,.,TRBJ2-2,CASSRQAGELFF,TGTGCCAGCAGCCGACAAGCCGGGGAGCTGTTTTTT
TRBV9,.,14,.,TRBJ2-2,CASSVVGNQGELFF,TGTGCCAGCAGCGTAGTGGGCAACCAAGGGGAGCTGTTTTTT
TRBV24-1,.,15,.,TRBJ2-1,CATSQGLLSYNEQFF,TGTGCCACCAGTCAGGGTCTTCTCTCCTACAATGAGCAGTTCTTC
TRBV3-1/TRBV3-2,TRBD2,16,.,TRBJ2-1,CASRNVAGGTYNEQFF,TGTGCCAGCAGAAACGTAGCGGGAGGGACCTACAATGAGCAGTTCTTC
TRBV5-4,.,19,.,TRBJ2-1,CASSLGPLWGGRGGNEQFF,TGTGCCAGCAGCTTGGGCCCCCTTTGGGGGGGGCGAGGGGGGAATGAGCAGTTCTTC
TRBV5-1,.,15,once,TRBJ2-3,CASSSLSDSTDTQYF,TGCGCCAGCAGCTCCTTATCTGACAGTACAGATACGCAGTATTTT
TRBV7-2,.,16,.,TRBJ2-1,CASREQGLLSYNEQFF,TGTGCCAGCAGAGAACAGGGCCTCCTCTCCTACAATGAGCAGTTCTTC
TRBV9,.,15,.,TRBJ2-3,CASSVEPSSTDTQYF,TGTGCCAGCAGCGTAGAGCCGTCTAGCACAGATACGCAGTATTTT
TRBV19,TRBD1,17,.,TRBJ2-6,CASSPGQGEPGANVLTF,TGTGCCAGTAGTCCGGGACAGGGGGAACCTGGGGCCAACGTCCTGACTTTC
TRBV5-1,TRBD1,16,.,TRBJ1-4,CASSPGTGGAGEKLFF,TGCGCCAGCAGCCCCGGGACAGGGGGCGCCGGAGAAAAACTGTTTTTT